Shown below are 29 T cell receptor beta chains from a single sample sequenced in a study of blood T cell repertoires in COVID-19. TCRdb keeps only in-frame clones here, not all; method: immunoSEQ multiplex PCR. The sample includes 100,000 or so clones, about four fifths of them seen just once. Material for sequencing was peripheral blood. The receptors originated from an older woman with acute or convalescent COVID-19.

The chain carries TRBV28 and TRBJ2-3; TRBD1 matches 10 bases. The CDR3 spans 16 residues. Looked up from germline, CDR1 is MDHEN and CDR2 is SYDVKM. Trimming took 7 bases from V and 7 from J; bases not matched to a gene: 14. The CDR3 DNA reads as TGTGCCAGCACACTGGCCGGGACAGGGGCTGGGCATACGCAGTATTTT. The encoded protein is CASTLAGTGAGHTQYF.

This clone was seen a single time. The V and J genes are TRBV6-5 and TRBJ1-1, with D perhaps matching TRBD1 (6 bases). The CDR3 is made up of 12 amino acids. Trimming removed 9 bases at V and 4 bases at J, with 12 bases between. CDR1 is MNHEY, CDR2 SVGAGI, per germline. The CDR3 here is CARPGEGTEAFF. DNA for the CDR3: TGTGCCAGGCCAGGGGAGGGCACTGAAGCTTTCTTT.

As DNA, the CDR3 is TGTGCCAGCAGCACTTCAACAGGCTACGAGCAGTACTTC. This translates into CASSTSTGYEQYF. The chain employs TRBV11-3 and TRBJ2-7; tentative D call: TRBD1 (5 bases). Germline V gene sequence: CDR1 SGHNT, CDR2 YENEEA. CDR3 size: 13 residues. Trimming cost V 5 bases and J 3 bases, with 11 bases left between them.

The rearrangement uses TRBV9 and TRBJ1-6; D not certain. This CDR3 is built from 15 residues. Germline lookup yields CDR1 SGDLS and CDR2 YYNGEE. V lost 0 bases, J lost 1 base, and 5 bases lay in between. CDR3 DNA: TGTGCCAGCAGCGTAGATCTGTCCTATAATTCACCCCTCCACTTT. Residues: CASSVDLSYNSPLHF.

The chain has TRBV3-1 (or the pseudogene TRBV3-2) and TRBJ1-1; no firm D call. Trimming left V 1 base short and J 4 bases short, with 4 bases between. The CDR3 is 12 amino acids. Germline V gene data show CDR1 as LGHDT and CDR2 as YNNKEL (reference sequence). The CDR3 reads CASSQALTEAFF. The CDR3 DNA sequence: TGTGCCAGCAGCCAAGCCCTCACTGAAGCTTTCTTT.

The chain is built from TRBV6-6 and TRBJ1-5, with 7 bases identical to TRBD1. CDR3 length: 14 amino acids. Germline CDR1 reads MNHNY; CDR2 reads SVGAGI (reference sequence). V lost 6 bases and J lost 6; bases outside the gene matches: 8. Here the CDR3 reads CASSPSTGSQPQHF. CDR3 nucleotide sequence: TGTGCCAGCAGCCCCTCGACAGGGAGTCAGCCCCAGCATTTT.

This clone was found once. The CDR3 DNA reads as TGTGCCAGCAGTGAAAATAGCGAGCAGTACTTC. The encoded protein is CASSENSEQYF. This sequence joins TRBV2 and TRBJ2-7, with D unclear. Germline lookup yields CDR1 SNHLY and CDR2 FYNNEI. The V end was cut by 2 bases, the J end by 6 bases, with 5 bases between. The CDR3 contains 11 residues.

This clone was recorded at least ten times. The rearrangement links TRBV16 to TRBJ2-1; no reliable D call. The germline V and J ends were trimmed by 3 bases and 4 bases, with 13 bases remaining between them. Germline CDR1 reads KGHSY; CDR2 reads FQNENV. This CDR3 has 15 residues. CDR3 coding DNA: TGTGCCAGCAGCCACAGCGACGGGTATTACAATGAGCAGTTCTTC. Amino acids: CASSHSDGYYNEQFF.

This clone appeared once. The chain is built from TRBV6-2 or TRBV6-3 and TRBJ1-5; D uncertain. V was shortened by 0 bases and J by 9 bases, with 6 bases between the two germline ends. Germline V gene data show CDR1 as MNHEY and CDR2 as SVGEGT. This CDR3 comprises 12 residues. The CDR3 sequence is CASSYSSLPQHF. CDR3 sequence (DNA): TGTGCCAGCAGTTACTCGTCGTTGCCCCAGCATTTT.

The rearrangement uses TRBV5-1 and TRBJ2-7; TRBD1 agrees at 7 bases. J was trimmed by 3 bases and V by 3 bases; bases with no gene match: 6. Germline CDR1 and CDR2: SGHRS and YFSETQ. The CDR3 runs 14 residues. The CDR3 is CASSSYQGDYEQYF. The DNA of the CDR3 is TGCGCCAGCAGCTCGTACCAGGGGGACTACGAGCAGTACTTC.

CDR3 bases: TGTGCCAGCAGCTTAAATCCAGCGGGGTCCTACAATGAGCAGTTCTTC. This encodes CASSLNPAGSYNEQFF. The chain is built from TRBV11-3 and TRBJ2-1; 7 bases line up with TRBD2. V shed 2 bases, J shed 1 base, and the junction held 5 bases outside the gene matches. Germline V gives CDR1 SGHNT, CDR2 YENEEA. The CDR3 length is 16 residues. Full variable domain (remainder filled in from reference TRBV11-3 and TRBJ2-1): EAGVVQSPRYKIIEKKQPVAFWCNPISGHNTLYWYLQNLGQGPELLIRYENEEAVDDSQLPKDRFSAERLKGVDSTLKIQPAELGDSAVYLCASSLNPAGSYNEQFFGPGTRLTVL.

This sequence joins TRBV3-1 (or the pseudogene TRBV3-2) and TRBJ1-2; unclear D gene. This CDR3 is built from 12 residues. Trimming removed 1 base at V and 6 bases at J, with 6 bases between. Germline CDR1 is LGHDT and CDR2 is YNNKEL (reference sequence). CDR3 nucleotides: TGTGCCAGCAGCCAAGGGCAGAATGGCTACACCTTC. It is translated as CASSQGQNGYTF.

In DNA form, the CDR3 reads TGCGCCAGCAGCTGGCCCCGGGGTTCCGACGAAGAGCAGTTCTTC. This gives the protein CASSWPRGSDEEQFF. The V call is TRBV5-1, the J call TRBJ2-1; D is perhaps TRBD2 (5 bases). Germline V CDR1 and CDR2: SGHRS, YFSETQ. V lost 3 bases to trimming and J lost 10 bases, with 20 bases between them. The CDR3 extends over 15 amino acids.

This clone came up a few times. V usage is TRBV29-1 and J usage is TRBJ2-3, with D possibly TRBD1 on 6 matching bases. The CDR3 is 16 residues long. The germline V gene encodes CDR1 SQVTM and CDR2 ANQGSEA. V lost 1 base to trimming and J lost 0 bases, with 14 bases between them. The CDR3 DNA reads TGCAGCGTTGAAGTGGTGGGGGCAATTAGCACAGATACGCAGTATTTT. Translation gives CSVEVVGAISTDTQYF.

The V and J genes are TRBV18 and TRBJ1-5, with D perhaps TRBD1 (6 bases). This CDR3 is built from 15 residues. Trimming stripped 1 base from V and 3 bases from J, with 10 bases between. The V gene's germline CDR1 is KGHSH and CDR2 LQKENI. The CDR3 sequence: CASSPQRGNNQPQHF. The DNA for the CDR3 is TGTGCCAGCTCACCACAAAGGGGGAACAATCAGCCCCAGCATTTT. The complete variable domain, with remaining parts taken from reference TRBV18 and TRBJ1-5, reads NAGVMQNPRHLVRRRGQEARLRCSPMKGHSHVYWYRQLPEEGLKFMVYLQKENIIDESGMPKERFSAEFPKEGPSILRIQQVVRGDSAAYFCASSPQRGNNQPQHFGDGTRLSIL.

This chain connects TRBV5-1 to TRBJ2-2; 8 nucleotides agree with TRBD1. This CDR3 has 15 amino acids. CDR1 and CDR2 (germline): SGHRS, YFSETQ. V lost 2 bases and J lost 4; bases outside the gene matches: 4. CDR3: CASSLRTGRTGELFF. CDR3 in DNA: TGCGCCAGCAGCTTAAGGACAGGGCGCACCGGGGAGCTGTTTTTT.

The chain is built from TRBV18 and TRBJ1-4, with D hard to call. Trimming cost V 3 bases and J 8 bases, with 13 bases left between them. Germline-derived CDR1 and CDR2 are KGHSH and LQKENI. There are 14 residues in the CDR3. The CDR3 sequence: CASSPGRVDEKLFF. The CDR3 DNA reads TGTGCCAGCTCACCGGGGAGGGTGGACGAAAAACTGTTTTTT.

For the CDR3, the DNA is TGTGCCAGCAGTGACCCCCGGGACAGGGGGGTCTACGAGCAGTTCTTC. This translates into CASSDPRDRGVYEQFF. This chain uses TRBV6-1 with TRBJ2-1, with TRBD1 matching 11 bases. The CDR3 contains 16 residues. Trimming took 3 bases from V and 10 from J; bases not matched to a gene: 11. Germline assignment: CDR1 MNHNS and CDR2 SASEGT.

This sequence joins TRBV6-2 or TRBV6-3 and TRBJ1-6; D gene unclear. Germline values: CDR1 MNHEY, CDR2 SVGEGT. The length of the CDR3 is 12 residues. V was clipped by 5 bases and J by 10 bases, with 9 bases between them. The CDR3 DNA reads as TGTGCCAGCAGTCAACAGCAGTCACCCCTCCACTTT. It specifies CASSQQQSPLHF.

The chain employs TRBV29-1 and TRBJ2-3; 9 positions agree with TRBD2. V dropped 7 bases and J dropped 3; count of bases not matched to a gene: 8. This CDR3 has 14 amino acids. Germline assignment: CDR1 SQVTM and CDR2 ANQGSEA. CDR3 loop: CSEKGGGVTDTQYF. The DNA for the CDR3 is TGCAGCGAGAAGGGCGGGGGGGTGACAGATACGCAGTATTTT.

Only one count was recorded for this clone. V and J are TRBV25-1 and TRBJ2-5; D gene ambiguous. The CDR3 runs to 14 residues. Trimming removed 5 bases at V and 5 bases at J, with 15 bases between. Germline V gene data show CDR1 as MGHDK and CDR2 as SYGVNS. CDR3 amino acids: CASSIPRVGETQYF. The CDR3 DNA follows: TGTGCCAGCAGTATACCTCGGGTGGGTGAGACCCAGTACTTC.

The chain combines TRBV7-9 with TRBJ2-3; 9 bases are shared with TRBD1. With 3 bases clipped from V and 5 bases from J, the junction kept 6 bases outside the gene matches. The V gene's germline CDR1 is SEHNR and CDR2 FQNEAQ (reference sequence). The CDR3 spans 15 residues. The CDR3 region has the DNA TGTGCCAGCAGCTTTGACAGGGGGTCGGTAGATACGCAGTATTTT. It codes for CASSFDRGSVDTQYF.

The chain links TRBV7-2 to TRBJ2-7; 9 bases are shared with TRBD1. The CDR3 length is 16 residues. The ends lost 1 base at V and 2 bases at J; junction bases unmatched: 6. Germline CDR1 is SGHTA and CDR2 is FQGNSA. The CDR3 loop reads CASSLGSGTGTYEQYF. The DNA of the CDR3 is TGTGCCAGCAGCTTAGGTTCCGGGACAGGGACCTACGAGCAGTACTTC.

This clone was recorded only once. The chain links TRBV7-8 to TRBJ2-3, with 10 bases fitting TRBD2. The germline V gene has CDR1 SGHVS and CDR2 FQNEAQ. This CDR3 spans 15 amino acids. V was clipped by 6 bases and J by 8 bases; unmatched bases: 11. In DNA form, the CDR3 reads TGTGCCAGCAGGTTTACTAGCGGGGAAGGTGGTACGCAGTATTTT. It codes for CASRFTSGEGGTQYF.

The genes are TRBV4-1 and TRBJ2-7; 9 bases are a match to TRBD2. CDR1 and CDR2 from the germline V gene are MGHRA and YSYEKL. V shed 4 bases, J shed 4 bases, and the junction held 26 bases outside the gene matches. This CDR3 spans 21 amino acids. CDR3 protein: CASSLLPAETRKRGDRYEQYF. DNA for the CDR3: TGCGCCAGCAGCCTCCTTCCCGCCGAAACACGAAAGCGGGGGGATAGATACGAGCAGTACTTC.

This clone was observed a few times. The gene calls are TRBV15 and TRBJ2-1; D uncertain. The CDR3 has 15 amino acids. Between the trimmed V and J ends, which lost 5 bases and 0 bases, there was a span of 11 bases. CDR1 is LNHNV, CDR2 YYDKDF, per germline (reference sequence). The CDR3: CATSQQSPSYNEQFF. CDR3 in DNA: TGTGCCACCAGCCAACAGTCCCCCTCCTACAATGAGCAGTTCTTC.

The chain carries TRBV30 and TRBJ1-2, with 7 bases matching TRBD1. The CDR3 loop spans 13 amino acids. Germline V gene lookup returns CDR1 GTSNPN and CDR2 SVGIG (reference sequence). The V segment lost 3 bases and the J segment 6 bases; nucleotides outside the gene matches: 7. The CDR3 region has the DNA TGTGCCTGGAGGGGCAGGGGGTCTGATGGCTACACCTTC. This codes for CAWRGRGSDGYTF. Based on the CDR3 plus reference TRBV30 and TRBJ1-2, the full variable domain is SQTIHQWPATLVQPVGSPLSLECTVEGTSNPNLYWYRQAAGRGLQLLFYSVGIGQISSEVPQNLSASRPQDRQFILSSKKLLLSDSGFYLCAWRGRGSDGYTFGSGTRLTVV.

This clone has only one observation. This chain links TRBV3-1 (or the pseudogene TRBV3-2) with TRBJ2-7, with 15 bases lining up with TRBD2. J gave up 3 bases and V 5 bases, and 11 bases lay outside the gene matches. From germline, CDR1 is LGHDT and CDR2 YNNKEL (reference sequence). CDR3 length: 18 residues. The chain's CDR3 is CASSSFGLAGGRNYEQYF. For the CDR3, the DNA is TGTGCCAGCAGCTCCTTTGGACTAGCGGGGGGGCGAAACTACGAGCAGTACTTC.

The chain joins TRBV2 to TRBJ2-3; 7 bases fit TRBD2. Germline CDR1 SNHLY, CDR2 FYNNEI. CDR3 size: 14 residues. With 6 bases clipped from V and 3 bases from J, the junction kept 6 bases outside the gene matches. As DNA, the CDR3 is TGTGCCAGCAGCCCGGGGGGATCGACAGATACGCAGTATTTT. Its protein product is CASSPGGSTDTQYF.